These 20 T cell receptor beta chains were all obtained from the same sample, sequenced in a study of cytotoxic CD8 clonotypes in ibrutinib-treated CLL. Some clones are missing from TCRdb's copy, which holds only in-frame ones; the method was immunoSEQ multiplex PCR. The sample contains around 300,000 clones, approximately 80% of which appear only once. Material: PBMCs, obtained before ibrutinib treatment. These receptors originate from a human donor with chronic lymphocytic leukemia.

CDR3 residues: CASSLSRSYEQYF. In DNA, the CDR3 is TGTGCCAGCAGTTTAAGCCGGTCCTACGAGCAGTACTTC. The gene calls are TRBV28 and TRBJ2-7; no reliable D call. With 2 bases removed from V and 1 base from J, the gap between germline ends came to 6 bases. In germline, CDR1 is MDHEN, CDR2 SYDVKM. CDR3 length: 13 residues.

This chain joins TRBV19 and TRBJ1-5; tentatively, D is TRBD1 (5 bases). This CDR3 is 14 amino acids long. CDR1 is LNHDA and CDR2 is SQIVND in the germline V gene (reference sequence). The V and J ends lost 2 bases and 0 bases respectively, with 5 bases between them. The CDR3 DNA is TGTGCCAGTAGTATACAGGGTAGCAATCAGCCCCAGCATTTT. Protein: CASSIQGSNQPQHF.

This clone was detected a few times. J is TRBJ2-3 and V is TRBV25-1, with D tentatively TRBD2 (6 bases). Deletions cut 6 bases from V and 10 bases from J, with 17 bases between. CDR3 length: 13 residues. Germline V gene lookup returns CDR1 MGHDK and CDR2 SYGVNS. The CDR3 sequence: CASRGPGGIAQYF. CDR3 nucleotide sequence: TGTGCCAGCAGAGGCCCCGGGGGTATCGCGCAGTATTTT.

The V gene is TRBV19, the J gene TRBJ1-1, with no clear D. The ends were cut back, 3 bases at V and 6 bases at J, with 14 bases in the middle. The germline V gene has CDR1 LNHDA and CDR2 SQIVND (reference sequence). The CDR3 is made up of 14 amino acids. The CDR3 region is CASSIRGAVAEAFF. The CDR3, as DNA: TGTGCCAGTAGTATCCGCGGCGCAGTAGCTGAAGCTTTCTTT.

The chain combines TRBV9 with TRBJ2-1; 13 positions match TRBD2. Germline loops: CDR1 SGDLS, CDR2 YYNGEE. The CDR3 spans 15 residues. Trimming took 4 bases from V and 6 from J; bases not matched to a gene: 4. CDR3 sequence reads: CASSPTSGRFNEQFF. The CDR3 bases are TGTGCCAGCAGCCCGACTAGCGGGAGGTTCAATGAGCAGTTCTTC.

The genes are TRBV5-1 and TRBJ2-7, with 9 bases matching TRBD1. The CDR3 consists of 14 residues. V was clipped by 4 bases and J by 4 bases; unmatched bases: 6. From germline, CDR1 is SGHRS and CDR2 YFSETQ. The CDR3 DNA reads TGCGCCAGCAGCGACGGGACAGGGTTGTACGAGCAGTACTTC. It is translated as CASSDGTGLYEQYF.

V usage is TRBV7-2 and J usage is TRBJ2-7; D gene uncertain. Trimming shortened V by 2 bases and J by 3 bases, and 17 bases separated the two germline ends. The length of the CDR3 is 16 residues. Germline V gives CDR1 SGHTA, CDR2 FQGNSA. This CDR3 reads CASSLLSGVPDYEQYF. CDR3 DNA sequence: TGTGCCAGCAGCTTATTAAGTGGCGTCCCGGACTACGAGCAGTACTTC.

This chain joins TRBV4-1 and TRBJ1-2, with D possibly being TRBD1 (5 bases). CDR1 and CDR2 (germline): MGHRA, YSYEKL. The length of the CDR3 is 13 residues. Trimming stripped 4 bases from V and 7 bases from J, with 13 bases between. The DNA of the CDR3 is TGCGCCAGCAGCCGGGTGGTCAGGGCTGGCTACACCTTC. Translated, it gives CASSRVVRAGYTF.

V gene TRBV9 combines with J gene TRBJ1-2, with a tentative D call TRBD1 (6 bases). V shed 0 bases and J shed 4 bases, with 13 bases lying between them. In germline, CDR1 is SGDLS, CDR2 YYNGEE. The CDR3 runs 15 residues. In DNA form, the CDR3 reads TGTGCCAGCAGCGTAGTTGAGACAGGCGCCTATGGCTACACCTTC. Amino acids: CASSVVETGAYGYTF. Full variable domain (outside the CDR3, taken from reference TRBV9 and TRBJ1-2): DSGVTQTPKHLITATGQRVTLRCSPRSGDLSVYWYQQSLDQGLQFLIQYYNGEERAKGNILERFSAQQFPDLHSELNLSSLELGDSALYFCASSVVETGAYGYTFGSGTRLTVV.

The chain carries TRBV6-1 and TRBJ2-7; 7 bases line up with TRBD1. Germline CDR1 and CDR2: MNHNS and SASEGT. The CDR3 contains 15 residues. After removal of 2 bases from V and 3 bases from J, the junction contained 7 bases not matched to a gene. The CDR3 spells CASSENRGSGYEQYF. The CDR3 region has the DNA TGTGCCAGCAGTGAAAACAGGGGATCTGGCTACGAGCAGTACTTC.

V gene TRBV29-1 combines with J gene TRBJ2-4; D is unclear. This CDR3 contains 13 residues. Trimming pared 4 bases from V and 0 bases from J, leaving 7 bases between. Per the germline V gene, CDR1 is SQVTM and CDR2 is ANQGSEA. CDR3 sequence (DNA): TGCAGCGTTGTAGCAGCAGCCAAAAACATTCAGTACTTC. Amino acids: CSVVAAAKNIQYF.

J is TRBJ2-7 and V is TRBV30; D unclear. V lost 1 base and J lost 2, with 12 bases in between. Germline V gene data show CDR1 as GTSNPN and CDR2 as SVGIG (reference sequence). The CDR3 runs 14 residues. CDR3 region: CAWSAPRPTYEQYF. The CDR3, as DNA: TGTGCCTGGAGTGCCCCACGGCCAACCTACGAGCAGTACTTC.

The rearrangement uses TRBV27 and TRBJ2-7; 12 nucleotides line up with TRBD1. This CDR3 contains 13 residues. Trimming took 7 bases from V and 9 from J; bases not matched to a gene: 7. Germline-derived CDR1 and CDR2 are MNHEY and SMNVEV (reference sequence). The CDR3 DNA sequence: TGTGCCAGCACCGGGACAGGGGGCGTCGTGCAGTACTTC. Amino acids: CASTGTGGVVQYF.

The chain has TRBV15 and TRBJ2-3; TRBD1 is a possible D gene (6 bases). Trimming removed 6 bases from V and 9 bases from J, with 10 bases in between. The germline V gene encodes CDR1 LNHNV and CDR2 YYDKDF (reference sequence). This CDR3 has 11 amino acids. For the CDR3, the DNA is TGTGCCACCAGGCAGGGGTACACGCAGTATTTT. Amino acid sequence: CATRQGYTQYF.

This clone appeared a few times. The gene calls are TRBV19 and TRBJ2-2; TRBD2 aligns across 8 bases. The CDR3 is 15 amino acids. Trimming cost V 1 base and J 4 bases; bases outside gene matches: 2. Per the germline V gene, CDR1 is LNHDA and CDR2 is SQIVND (reference sequence). The CDR3 bases are TGTGCCAGTAGTATAGCGGGAGGGCCCACCGGGGAGCTGTTTTTT. This translates into CASSIAGGPTGELFF.

The DNA for the CDR3 is TGTGCCAGCAGCCTGGGGGGCAGGGTAGAGACCCAGTACTTC. Translating gives CASSLGGRVETQYF. The rearrangement links TRBV27 to TRBJ2-5; D tentatively fits TRBD1 or TRBD2 (6 bases each). V shed 6 bases and J shed 4 bases, with 15 bases lying between them. CDR1 MNHEY and CDR2 SMNVEV come from the germline V gene (reference sequence). This CDR3 comprises 14 residues.

DNA of the CDR3: TGTGCCAGCAGTGAATTCCCGGGTAGCACAGATACGCAGTATTTT. It translates to CASSEFPGSTDTQYF. This chain uses TRBV25-1 with TRBJ2-3; no clear D. The CDR3 spans 15 residues. The V end was cut by 1 base, the J end by 0 bases, with 8 bases between. From germline, CDR1 is MGHDK and CDR2 SYGVNS. Full variable domain (rest looked up from reference TRBV25-1 and TRBJ2-3): EADIYQTPRYLVIGTGKKITLECSQTMGHDKMYWYQQDPGMELHLIHYSYGVNSTEKGDLSSESTVSRIRTEHFPLTLESARPSHTSQYLCASSEFPGSTDTQYFGPGTRLTVL.

V usage is TRBV29-1 and J usage is TRBJ1-5; 7 nucleotides align to TRBD1. The V gene's germline CDR1 is SQVTM and CDR2 ANQGSEA. The CDR3 runs 18 residues. Germline trimming cut 1 base from V and 0 bases from J; bases unmatched to any gene: 12. CDR3 DNA: TGCAGCGTTGAAGGACGGACAGGCGCCGTCAATAGCAATCAGCCCCAGCATTTT. This codes for CSVEGRTGAVNSNQPQHF.

The rearrangement links TRBV15 to TRBJ1-3; no firm D call. The ends were cut back, 0 bases at V and 0 bases at J, with 3 bases in the middle. The CDR3 loop spans 14 amino acids. Germline CDR1 LNHNV, CDR2 YYDKDF (reference sequence). The CDR3 region is CATSRDPSGNTIYF. CDR3 bases: TGTGCCACCAGCAGAGATCCCTCTGGAAACACCATATATTTT.

CDR3 nucleotide sequence: TGTGCCTGGAGTGAGCGTTGGGGCAGGTTCTCCTACGAGCAGTACTTC. Amino acids: CAWSERWGRFSYEQYF. The chain couples TRBV30 to TRBJ2-7; the D gene is possibly TRBD1 (5 bases). The CDR3 spans 16 residues. Germline V CDR1 and CDR2: GTSNPN, SVGIG (reference sequence). V lost 1 base and J 0 bases, leaving 16 bases between the germline ends.